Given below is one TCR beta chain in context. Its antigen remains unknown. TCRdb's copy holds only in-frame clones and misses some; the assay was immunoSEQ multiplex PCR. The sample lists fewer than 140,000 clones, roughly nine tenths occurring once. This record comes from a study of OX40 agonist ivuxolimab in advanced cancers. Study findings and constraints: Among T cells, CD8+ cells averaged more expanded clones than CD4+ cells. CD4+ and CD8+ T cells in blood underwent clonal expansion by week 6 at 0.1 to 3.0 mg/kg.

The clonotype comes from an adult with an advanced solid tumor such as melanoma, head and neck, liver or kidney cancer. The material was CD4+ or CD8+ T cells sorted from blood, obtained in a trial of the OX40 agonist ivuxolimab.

This CDR3 reads CASRPGQGHEQYF. The CDR3 coding sequence is TGTGCCAGTAGACCTGGACAGGGCCACGAGCAGTACTTC. The V gene is TRBV19, the J gene TRBJ2-7; 8 nucleotides align to TRBD1. The CDR3 is 13 residues long. Trimming at V came to 6 bases and at J to 5 bases, leaving 6 bases not matched to a gene. CDR1 is LNHDA, CDR2 SQIVND, per germline (reference sequence).